Listed below are T cell receptor beta chains from one sample, sequenced in a study of T-cell memory formation after mild COVID-19. TCRdb used MiXCR to reprocess the 5' RACE reads, holding one entry per CDR3 protein. The sample shows about 400,000 distinct CDR3 sequences, around 22% of them seen only once. Source material: PBMCs or a T cell subset sorted from them (not recorded which). These receptors all stem from an adult woman who had mild COVID-19 (a few samples of this study predate the infection). Cell type and time point are not known. Both conserved end residues are part of each CDR3. The order of the fields is D gene, clone size, J gene, V gene, CDR3 DNA, CDR3 protein. A D gene is named only where the DNA matches it firmly. Rows may omit the clone size; those that give it use once, few, many or a size class.

TRBD2	few	TRBJ2-7	TRBV5-1	TGCGCCAGCAGCTTGGGACTAGCGGGTTCCGGCGAGCAGTACTTC	CASSLGLAGSGEQYF
TRBD2	.	TRBJ2-7	TRBV6-2/TRBV6-3	TGTGCCAGCAGTTACACCCGAGGACTAGCGGGAGAGTACGAGCAGTACTTC	CASSYTRGLAGEYEQYF
TRBD2	.	TRBJ2-1	TRBV18	TGTGCCAGCTCACGGAGGACTAGCGAAGGGAATGAGCAGTTCTTC	CASSRRTSEGNEQFF
.	few	TRBJ2-3	TRBV29-1	TGCAGCGACCTAGTTGGATCAACAGATACGCAGTATTTT	CSDLVGSTDTQYF
.	.	TRBJ2-3	TRBV10-3	TGTGCCATCAGTGAGTCTCTGGGCGGGGACGCAGATACGCAGTATTTT	CAISESLGGDADTQYF
.	few	TRBJ1-2	TRBV29-1	TGCAGCGTTGAAACAGCCGTACCCTATGGCTACACCTTC	CSVETAVPYGYTF
TRBD1	.	TRBJ1-2	TRBV7-2	TGTGCCAGCAGGTCAGGGGGTCTAATTAGAAACTATGGCTACACCTTC	CASRSGGLIRNYGYTF
.	few	TRBJ1-6	TRBV4-3	TGCGCCAGCAGCCAGGACCCCGGACATTCACCCCTCCACTTT	CASSQDPGHSPLHF
TRBD2	.	TRBJ2-1	TRBV28	TGTGCCAGCAGTTCCTCCGGGACTAGCGTCTACAATGAGCAGTTCTTC	CASSSSGTSVYNEQFF
TRBD1	few	TRBJ2-1	TRBV7-9	TGTGCCAGCAGCTTAACGGGGACAGTTAATGAGCAGTTCTTC	CASSLTGTVNEQFF
.	few	TRBJ2-1	TRBV5-6	TGTGCCAGCAGCTTGGGGGCCTCCGGGACAGAGCAGTTCTTC	CASSLGASGTEQFF
TRBD2	.	TRBJ2-7	TRBV30	TGTGCCTGGAGTGTTAATAGCGGGCTCATGATTTACGAGCAGTACTTC	CAWSVNSGLMIYEQYF
.	.	TRBJ2-5	TRBV9	TGTGCCAGCAGCGTAGAGCAGGCGCAACAAGAGACCCAGTACTTC	CASSVEQAQQETQYF
.	.	TRBJ2-1	TRBV7-9	TGTGCCAGCAGCCCAGACTTCAGACTCAATGAGCAGTTCTTC	CASSPDFRLNEQFF
TRBD2	.	TRBJ2-5	TRBV20-1	TGCAGTGCTAGAGATGTGCGGGGGGGCCTGGTGGAGACCCAGTACTTC	CSARDVRGGLVETQYF
.	.	TRBJ2-6	TRBV10-3	TGTGCCATCAGTGTGGAGAGCTCTGGGGCCAACGTCCTGACTTTC	CAISVESSGANVLTF
.	.	TRBJ1-6	TRBV5-1	TGCGCCAGCAGCCCTGGACACGTTAGCTCCTATAATTCACCCCTCCACTTT	CASSPGHVSSYNSPLHF
.	.	TRBJ1-1	TRBV5-1	TGCGCCAGCAGCTTGACCCGCCTGAACACTGAAGCTTTCTTT	CASSLTRLNTEAFF
.	.	TRBJ1-1	TRBV6-1	TGTGCCAGCAGTTTCGGGGGAGCTAACACTGAAGCTTTCTTT	CASSFGGANTEAFF
.	.	TRBJ2-5	TRBV25-1	TGTGCCAGCAGGAGGACAGCGAAGGGGACCCAGTACTTC	CASRRTAKGTQYF
TRBD2	.	TRBJ2-1	TRBV15	TGTGCCACCAGCAGATCAACCGGGACTAGCGGGAGATTTGCCGCTGGGCAGTTCTTC	CATSRSTGTSGRFAAGQFF
TRBD1	.	TRBJ1-2	TRBV5-1	TGCGCCAGCAGTAGGGAGGGACAGAAGTATGGCTACACCTTC	CASSREGQKYGYTF
.	.	TRBJ2-1	TRBV7-8	TGTGCCAGCAGCCCGGAGCCCCCCGGAGTCCACAATGAGCAGTTCTTC	CASSPEPPGVHNEQFF
.	few	TRBJ2-7	TRBV7-2	TGTGCCAGCAGCTTCGGACTACGCGAGCAGTACTTC	CASSFGLREQYF
TRBD1	.	TRBJ2-5	TRBV6-1	TGTGCCAGCAAAGACAGGGGAGAGACCCAGTACTTC	CASKDRGETQYF
.	.	TRBJ1-4	TRBV7-9	TGTGCCAGCAGCTTAAACAGGGAAGGTGAAAAACTGTTTTTT	CASSLNREGEKLFF
TRBD1	.	TRBJ1-5	TRBV30	TGTGCCTGGAGTGCAGGGGGATTAAGCAATCAGCCCCAGCATTTT	CAWSAGGLSNQPQHF
TRBD2	once	TRBJ2-5	TRBV25-1	TGTGCCAGCAGTGAATCGGGCCGGGCGGGAGGCGCAGAGACCCAGTACTTC	CASSESGRAGGAETQYF
TRBD2	.	TRBJ2-1	TRBV4-1	TGCGCCAGCGGGACTAGCGGGGGATATCACAATGAGCAGTTCTTC	CASGTSGGYHNEQFF
.	.	TRBJ1-5	TRBV28	TGTGCCAGCAGTTCGGCAGGGTTGGATCAGCCCCAGCATTTT	CASSSAGLDQPQHF
TRBD1	few	TRBJ2-1	TRBV5-5	TGTGCCAGCAGCTTGACCGGACAGGGGAGCTCCTACAATGAGCAGTTCTTC	CASSLTGQGSSYNEQFF
.	.	TRBJ2-1	TRBV30	TGTGCCTGGAGAGCCGTCAGGAGCTCCTACAATGAGCAGTTCTTC	CAWRAVRSSYNEQFF
.	few	TRBJ2-2	TRBV11-3	TGTGCCAGCAGCGGAACCCGGGGCACCACCGGGGAGCTGTTTTTT	CASSGTRGTTGELFF